This entry lists 29 T cell receptor beta chains sequenced from one sample in a study of PD-1 blockade in classical Hodgkin lymphoma. Regarding time point: cycle 4 day 1 (C4D1), after 6 weeks of nivolumab. Every patient had relapsed following autologous stem cell transplantation, and cohorts differed in brentuximab vedotin exposure. From thawed PBMCs, CD4+ T cells were purified using magnetic negative selection. Only in-frame clones appear in the TCRdb table, and some are missing; sequencing was by immunoSEQ multiplex PCR. Of about 11,000 clones in the sample, approximately 81% were seen once. The input for sequencing was CD4+ T cells from blood, taken before the fourth cycle of nivolumab. The origin of the receptors is a human donor with classical Hodgkin lymphoma.

This chain joins TRBV7-2 and TRBJ2-1, with 9 bases aligning to TRBD1. The CDR3 covers 18 residues. Per the germline V gene, CDR1 is SGHTA and CDR2 is FQGNSA. The ends lost 0 bases at V and 3 bases at J; junction bases unmatched: 9. The CDR3 protein is CASSLAPIWDRVYNEQFF. The DNA for the CDR3 is TGTGCCAGCAGCTTAGCCCCAATCTGGGACAGGGTCTACAATGAGCAGTTCTTC.

V and J are TRBV7-9 and TRBJ2-6, with D possibly being TRBD1 (6 bases). Trimming removed 4 bases at V and 0 bases at J, with 16 bases between. CDR3 length equals 18 residues. The germline gives CDR1 SEHNR, CDR2 FQNEAQ (reference sequence). The DNA of the CDR3 is TGTGCCAGCAGCTACCTTGCAGGGGCGATCTCTGGGGCCAACGTCCTGACTTTC. Amino acid sequence: CASSYLAGAISGANVLTF.

The chain is built from TRBV28 and TRBJ2-1, with D hard to call. The germline V gene has CDR1 MDHEN and CDR2 SYDVKM. This CDR3 has 11 amino acids. The CDR3 nucleotides read TGTGGGGTTTTCTCCTACAATGAGCAGTTCTTC. Translation gives CGVFSYNEQFF.

The chain recombines TRBV7-3 with TRBJ2-3; TRBD2 is a possible D gene (6 bases). The CDR3 extends over 14 amino acids. Trimming left V 2 bases short and J 0 bases short, with 6 bases between. CDR1 is SGHTA, CDR2 FQGTGA, per germline. The CDR3 bases are TGTGCCAGCAGCTTAGGGACTAGCACAGATACGCAGTATTTT. It yields the protein CASSLGTSTDTQYF.

V usage is TRBV5-4 and J usage is TRBJ2-1, with D maybe TRBD1 (5 bases). The CDR3 totals 13 residues. Germline CDR1 SGHNT, CDR2 YYREEE (reference sequence). V was shortened by 2 bases and J by 9 bases, with 12 bases between the two germline ends. The CDR3, as DNA: TGTGCCAGCAGCTTCTCTAGTCAGGGTGAGCAGTTCTTC. Protein sequence: CASSFSSQGEQFF.

The chain recombines TRBV28 with TRBJ1-6, with a tentative D call TRBD1 (5 bases). CDR3 length: 14 amino acids. Germline values: CDR1 MDHEN, CDR2 SYDVKM. Trimming shortened V by 6 bases and J by 2 bases, and 8 bases separated the two germline ends. CDR3 DNA sequence: TGTGCCAGCAGCCAACAGGCCTATAATTCACCCCTCCACTTT. This sequence encodes CASSQQAYNSPLHF.

V gene TRBV5-4 combines with J gene TRBJ2-7; 10 positions agree with TRBD1. The CDR3 has 16 residues. V trimming: 3 bases; J trimming: 5 bases; junction bases outside the gene matches: 11. Germline lookup yields CDR1 SGHNT and CDR2 YYREEE (reference sequence). CDR3 coding DNA: TGTGCCAGCAGCTCGATACCGGGACAGGGGCGCGACGAGCAGTACTTC. Residues: CASSSIPGQGRDEQYF.

This clone was observed a few times. The genes are TRBV5-1 and TRBJ2-1, with 11 bases lining up with TRBD2. CDR1 and CDR2 from the germline V gene are SGHRS and YFSETQ. The CDR3 extends over 15 amino acids. The ends lost 3 bases at V and 8 bases at J; junction bases unmatched: 7. The DNA for the CDR3 is TGCGCCAGCAGCTCTACTAGCGGGAGTTTTTATGAGCAGTTCTTC. It specifies CASSSTSGSFYEQFF.

This chain connects TRBV2 to TRBJ2-1; unclear D gene. V was clipped by 5 bases and J by 5 bases, with 7 bases between them. The germline V gene has CDR1 SNHLY and CDR2 FYNNEI. The CDR3 has 12 amino acids. The CDR3 coding sequence is TGTGCCAGCAGTACGACGGACAATGAGCAGTTCTTC. It encodes CASSTTDNEQFF.

The chain links TRBV5-6 to TRBJ2-3; D gene unclear. The CDR3 contains 15 residues. The germline V gene has CDR1 SGHDT and CDR2 YYEEEE. Trimming removed 4 bases from V and 0 bases from J, with 12 bases in between. The DNA for the CDR3 is TGTGCCAGCAGCCGCCCAGGACGGAGCACAGATACGCAGTATTTT. Its protein product is CASSRPGRSTDTQYF.

This clone was found once. The J gene is TRBJ2-1, the V gene TRBV10-3; tentative D call: TRBD1 (6 bases). The length of the CDR3 is 12 residues. Germline lookup yields CDR1 ENHRY and CDR2 SYGVKD. DNA for the CDR3: TGTGCGGCCCAGGGGCTTTACAATGAGCAGTTCTTC. It codes for CAAQGLYNEQFF.

The chain uses TRBV5-4 and TRBJ1-3; no definite D call. From germline, CDR1 is SGHNT and CDR2 YYREEE (reference sequence). V lost 4 bases to trimming and J lost 0 bases, with 14 bases between them. The CDR3 runs to 16 residues. The CDR3 is CASSERTGASGNTIYF. As DNA, the CDR3 is TGTGCCAGCAGCGAGAGGACGGGCGCCTCTGGAAACACCATATATTTT.

This clone was recorded only once. An end of the junction does not agree with germline; a read error may underlie this. V is TRBV7-8 and J is TRBJ1-1, with 8 bases lining up with TRBD1. The CDR3 has 13 residues. CDR1 SGHVS and CDR2 FQNEAQ come from the germline V gene. The CDR3 region is CASSLNQGAEAFF. The CDR3 region has the DNA TGTGCCAGCAGTTTAAATCAGGGGGCTGAGGCTTTCTTT.

J is TRBJ2-4 and V is TRBV19; D possibly uses TRBD1 or TRBD2 (5 bases each). CDR3 length equals 15 residues. Between the trimmed V and J ends, which lost 3 bases and 3 bases, there was a span of 12 bases. Germline assignment: CDR1 LNHDA and CDR2 SQIVND (reference sequence). Written as DNA, the CDR3 is TGTGCCAGTAGTATCGAAGCTGGGGGCAAAAACATTCAGTACTTC. Its translation is CASSIEAGGKNIQYF. Full variable domain (rest looked up from reference TRBV19 and TRBJ2-4): DGGITQSPKYLFRKEGQNVTLSCEQNLNHDAMYWYRQDPGQGLRLIYYSQIVNDFQKGDIAEGYSVSREKKESFPLTVTSAQKNPTAFYLCASSIEAGGKNIQYFGAGTRLSVL.

The chain links TRBV6-5 to TRBJ2-7; D gene ambiguous. This CDR3 is built from 14 residues. Germline CDR1 reads MNHEY; CDR2 reads SVGAGI. Trimming shortened V by 7 bases and J by 3 bases, and 16 bases separated the two germline ends. CDR3: CASTTSPTDYEQYF. The CDR3 bases are TGTGCCAGCACCACCAGCCCCACAGACTACGAGCAGTACTTC.

The genes are TRBV10-2 and TRBJ1-1; D is ambiguous. Trimming removed 1 base at V and 3 bases at J, with 6 bases between. The CDR3 totals 13 residues. CDR1 is WSHSY, CDR2 SAAADI, per germline. The CDR3 is CASSEWMDTEAFF. CDR3 nucleotides: TGCGCCAGCAGTGAGTGGATGGACACTGAAGCTTTCTTT.

V gene TRBV6-6 combines with J gene TRBJ1-5; TRBD1 aligns across 7 bases. CDR1 MNHNY and CDR2 SVGAGI come from the germline V gene (reference sequence). The V and J ends lost 6 bases and 11 bases, in that order; junction bases with no gene match: 13. This CDR3 spans 14 amino acids. CDR3 in DNA: TGTGCCAGCAGCAAGAGGGACAGAGGGCTGACCCAGCATTTT. Protein: CASSKRDRGLTQHF.

The V call is TRBV28, the J call TRBJ2-1; unclear D gene. The length of the CDR3 is 14 residues. V was clipped by 2 bases and J by 5 bases, with 10 bases between them. Germline loops: CDR1 MDHEN, CDR2 SYDVKM. In DNA, the CDR3 is TGTGCCAGCAGTTTAAGGAGTCCCCACAATGAGCAGTTCTTC. It specifies CASSLRSPHNEQFF.

This rearrangement joins TRBV30 to TRBJ1-5; the match to TRBD1 covers 9 bases. With V trimmed by 5 bases and J by 1 base, 0 bases remained unmatched. The CDR3 sequence is 13 residues long. Germline V gene sequence: CDR1 GTSNPN, CDR2 SVGIG (reference sequence). DNA for the CDR3: TGTGCCTGGGACAGGGGGAGCAATCAGCCCCAGCATTTT. Amino acid sequence: CAWDRGSNQPQHF.

V is TRBV19 and J is TRBJ1-6; TRBD1 is a possible D gene (6 bases). Between the trimmed V and J ends, which lost 0 bases and 6 bases, there was a span of 12 bases. CDR1 LNHDA and CDR2 SQIVND come from the germline V gene (reference sequence). The CDR3 extends over 16 amino acids. The CDR3 is CASSIDAGAANSPLHF. The CDR3 DNA is TGTGCCAGTAGTATAGATGCAGGGGCCGCTAATTCACCCCTCCACTTT.

The chain recombines TRBV19 with TRBJ2-5; 7 bases fit TRBD1. In germline, CDR1 is LNHDA, CDR2 SQIVND (reference sequence). The CDR3 runs 14 residues. V dropped 4 bases and J dropped 2; count of bases not matched to a gene: 4. CDR3 in amino acids: CASSSQGVQETQYF. The CDR3 nucleotides are TGTGCCAGTAGTAGCCAGGGGGTTCAAGAGACCCAGTACTTC.

This rearrangement joins TRBV7-5 to TRBJ2-2; the table's TRBD2 call for D was not verified on the DNA. TRBV7-5 is a pseudogene locus. The CDR3 consists of 13 residues. The CDR3 region is CASSLRDTGELFF. As DNA, the CDR3 is TGTGCCAGCAGCTTGCGGGACACCGGGGAGCTGTTTTTT.

The V gene is TRBV21-1, the J gene TRBJ2-4. TRBV21-1 is termed a pseudogene. CDR3 length equals 17 residues. The CDR3 reads CASSKTAIQLAKNIQYF. Written as DNA, the CDR3 is TGTGCCAGCAGCAAGACGGCCATCCAACTAGCCAAAAACATTCAGTACTTC.

The chain combines TRBV29-1 with TRBJ2-2; 14 bases map to TRBD2. The CDR3 is 16 amino acids. V trimming: 6 bases; J trimming: 2 bases; junction bases outside the gene matches: 5. The germline gives CDR1 SQVTM, CDR2 ANQGSEA. The CDR3 coding sequence is TGCAGCGTGCGCGGACTAGCGGGAGGTAACACCGGGGAGCTGTTTTTT. This gives the protein CSVRGLAGGNTGELFF.

The chain recombines TRBV18 with TRBJ2-1; 13 bases match TRBD2. This CDR3 is built from 19 residues. V was clipped by 2 bases and J by 4 bases; unmatched bases: 11. Germline CDR1 and CDR2: KGHSH and LQKENI. The CDR3 DNA reads TGTGCCAGCTCACCAGATAGACCGGGACTAGCGGGAAGTTACAATGAGCAGTTCTTC. Amino acid sequence: CASSPDRPGLAGSYNEQFF.

The gene calls are TRBV5-5 and TRBJ1-2; maybe TRBD1 (5 bases). The CDR3 spans 14 residues. Per germline, CDR1 SGHKS and CDR2 YYEKEE (reference sequence). With 1 base removed from V and 2 bases from J, the gap between germline ends came to 9 bases. CDR3 sequence reads: CASSLLGGNYGYTF. The DNA for the CDR3 is TGTGCCAGCAGCTTGTTGGGGGGGAACTATGGCTACACCTTC.

The chain links TRBV28 to TRBJ1-1, with D uncertain. The CDR3 extends over 11 amino acids. V was cut by 2 bases and J by 11 bases, with 9 bases left in between. Germline values: CDR1 MDHEN, CDR2 SYDVKM. CDR3 sequence: CASSLTRRAFF. The CDR3 DNA reads TGTGCCAGCAGTTTAACCCGACGGGCTTTCTTT.

This clone appeared a few times. The genes are TRBV7-9 and TRBJ1-1; D ambiguous. The V gene lost 5 bases and the J gene lost 4 bases, with 8 bases spanning the gap. Germline V gives CDR1 SEHNR, CDR2 FQNEAQ (reference sequence). The CDR3 runs 12 residues. The CDR3 region is CASSPPGTEAFF. DNA of the CDR3: TGTGCCAGCAGCCCCCCGGGCACTGAAGCTTTCTTT.

The chain is built from TRBV10-3 and TRBJ1-1; TRBD1 matches 7 bases. This CDR3 has 13 amino acids. V gave up 6 bases and J gave up 4 bases; unmatched junction bases: 5. CDR1 is ENHRY, CDR2 SYGVKD, per germline. CDR3 nucleotide sequence: TGTGCCATCAGAGACAGGGAGGGCACTGAAGCTTTCTTT. As protein: CAIRDREGTEAFF.